The TCR beta chain under discussion was sequenced for a study of OX40 agonist ivuxolimab in advanced cancers. The study in broad terms: Ivuxolimab, which targeted the costimulatory receptor OX40 (CD134), was an agonistic, fully human IgG2 monoclonal antibody. The monotherapy dose-escalation portion (N = 52 patients) of the phase I ivuxolimab trial is reported in the paper. Three dose-escalation patients achieved partial responses, one with hepatocellular carcinoma and two with cutaneous melanoma. Peripheral TCRbeta sequencing was intended to test whether TCR sequence diversity was altered and clonal T-cell expansion was caused by ivuxolimab. The dose-escalation cohort was 82.7% male with a mean age of approximately 60 years, ranging from roughly 20 to 80. Intravenous ivuxolimab was administered to patients every 2 weeks at six dose levels: 0.01, 0.1, 0.3, 1.5, 3 and 10 mg/kg. Of the approximately 54 dose-escalation patients, hepatocellular carcinoma was present in about 20, melanoma in roughly 15, renal cell carcinoma in 9 and head and neck cancer in 9. Patients were allowed to have had prior anti-PD-1, anti-PD-L1 or anti-CTLA-4 therapy, and around 40% of the dose-escalation patients had previously received checkpoint inhibitors. The full study reports these points: In partial responders in the 0.1-3.0 mg/kg groups, normalized peripheral clonal expansion was found to be among the lowest, especially among CD8+ T cells. Low levels of normalized T-cell clonal expansion were also seen in some patients who did not respond. The antigen specificity of the peripheral T cells that underwent clonal expansion was not determined. At doses of 0.1 to 3.0 mg/kg, clonal expansion of both CD4+ and CD8+ blood T cells was observed from baseline to week 6. On average, CD8+ T cells showed more expanded clones than CD4+ T cells after ivuxolimab.

A word on this clone: It lacks a known antigen. No per-base quality is available; no much larger clone lies one base away.

The trial excluded patients who had a history of autoimmune disease or were on systemic immunosuppression. Peripheral blood for TCR sequencing was collected from all dose cohorts at baseline, on cycle 4 day 1, and on cycle 7 day 1. Samples came from an open-label, multicenter, first-in-human phase I dose-escalation trial of ivuxolimab. Adults with locally advanced or metastatic head and neck squamous cell, hepatocellular, melanoma or renal cell carcinoma were enrolled in the trial. Before TCR sequencing, CD4+ T cells and CD8+ T cells were sorted from peripheral blood as separate populations. Its CDR3 holds 15 amino acids, cysteine through phenylalanine. Only the CDR3 DNA stays, 45 bases, in frame from base 1. CDR1 and CDR2 are read off the germline V gene (reference sequence) as MNHEY and SMNVEV. Between the V and J ends, shortened by 6 bases and 5 bases respectively, the junction contains 16 bases.

Genomic DNA was extracted from sorted cells for sequencing of the TCRbeta CDR3 region. The immunoSEQ Assay was used to sequence the TCRbeta CDR3 regions. What TCRdb holds here is the immuneACCESS table cut down to in-frame rearrangements. Part of the clones is not present; checked against another copy, under half of the missing clones reflect an unresolved V gene, and the others are unexplained. In all, the sample holds 15,000 to 25,000 clones, and 68% of those were seen once. The ten largest clones take up roughly 13% of the sample. Here the chain combines TRBV27 and TRBJ2-2; the D gene lacks a confident call. The sample was CD4+ or CD8+ T cells sorted from blood, taken in a trial of the OX40 agonist ivuxolimab. The sequence came from an adult with an advanced solid tumor such as melanoma, head and neck, liver or kidney cancer. The DNA sequence is as follows: TGTGCCAGCAGCGAAGATGAGAGATATACCGGGGAGCTGTTTTTT. Its protein reads: CASSEDERYTGELFF.